The 9 T cell receptor beta chains listed next were all sequenced from one sample in a study of chemoradiotherapy in HPV16-positive cancers (dated by TCRdb to between 2021 and 2022). The library was produced with the immunoSEQ multiplex PCR assay. Drawn from immuneACCESS, this table holds only the in-frame rearrangements with V and J called that TCRdb kept. Clones are partly lost; checked studies trace under half to an unresolved V gene and leave the rest unexplained. This sample comprises about 10,000 clones, roughly 78% of them detected only once. Roughly 9.1% of the sample goes to the ten largest clones. The specimen was taken from a patient who underwent chemoradiotherapy. The source is a human donor with HPV-associated anogenital cancer.

The chain links TRBV7-2 to TRBJ1-1, with no clear D. Looked up from germline, CDR1 is SGHTA and CDR2 is FQGNSA. This CDR3 has 12 residues. V was pared by 6 bases and J by 5 bases, with 10 bases between. CDR3: CASSSSRTEAFF. The CDR3 bases are TGTGCCAGCAGTTCGAGTCGGACTGAAGCTTTCTTT.

The DNA of the CDR3 is TGTGCCATCAACGGACTAGCGGGGGGACTTGATACGCAGTATTTT. It is translated as CAINGLAGGLDTQYF. The J gene is TRBJ2-3, the V gene TRBV10-3, with 14 bases lining up with TRBD2. The V gene's germline CDR1 is ENHRY and CDR2 SYGVKD. The CDR3 has 15 amino acids. The V and J ends lost 7 bases and 6 bases, in that order; junction bases with no gene match: 6.

This clone was picked up a small number of times. This sample includes further DNA sequences coding for the same CDR3. This chain joins TRBV30 and TRBJ1-2, with 7 bases identical to TRBD1. This CDR3 has 14 amino acids. Trimming took 3 bases from V and 1 from J; bases not matched to a gene: 5. Per germline, CDR1 GTSNPN and CDR2 SVGIG (reference sequence). CDR3 coding DNA: TGTGCCTGGAGACGGGACAGCCTTAACTATGGCTACACCTTC. Its protein is CAWRRDSLNYGYTF.

The chain carries TRBV1 and TRBJ1-2. TRBV1 corresponds to a pseudogene. CDR3 size: 19 residues. The CDR3 loop is CTSSHPGGTEPHDNYGYTF. Here the CDR3 DNA reads TGCACCAGCAGCCACCCCGGGGGGACAGAGCCACACGATAACTATGGCTACACCTTC.

Details on this clone: Germline and junction disagree at one end, which may indicate a read error. The V gene is TRBV6-1, the J gene TRBJ1-6, with D hard to call. The CDR3 is made up of 13 amino acids. Germline V gives CDR1 MNHNS, CDR2 SASEGT. The CDR3, as DNA: TGTGCCAGCAGAGAAGGGTACAATTCACCCCTCCACTTT. Amino acid sequence: CASREGYNSPLHF.

The J gene is TRBJ1-1, the V gene TRBV18; D may be TRBD1 (5 bases). V was cut by 2 bases and J by 7 bases, with 11 bases left in between. This CDR3 has 13 residues. The germline gives CDR1 KGHSH, CDR2 LQKENI. CDR3 sequence (DNA): TGTGCCAGCTCACCAGATATAGACAGTGAAGCTTTCTTT. Its translation: CASSPDIDSEAFF.

The gene calls are TRBV11-2 and TRBJ2-5; D gene unclear. The CDR3 has 14 amino acids. V dropped 1 base and J dropped 4 bases, with 10 bases sitting between them. Germline loops: CDR1 SGHAT, CDR2 FQNNGV. The CDR3 DNA reads TGTGCCAGCAGCTTAGGGCTGGGGTTAGAGACCCAGTACTTC. This encodes CASSLGLGLETQYF.

The genes are TRBV10-1 and TRBJ1-2; possibly TRBD1 for D (5 bases). CDR1 is WNHNN and CDR2 is SYGVQD in the germline V gene (reference sequence). The CDR3 sequence is 13 residues long. V lost 8 bases and J 8 bases, leaving 18 bases between the germline ends. Written as DNA, the CDR3 is TGCGCCAGCTCCCCCGGGACCGCGGGGGGCTACACCTTC. It translates to CASSPGTAGGYTF.

This clone has only one observation. This chain uses TRBV7-2 with TRBJ2-7; 7 bases agree with TRBD1. The V gene end was trimmed by 4 bases and the J gene end by 4 bases; junction bases not matched to a gene: 10. This CDR3 contains 15 residues. Per germline, CDR1 SGHTA and CDR2 FQGNSA. CDR3 loop: CASSSSGGRFYEQYF. In nucleotides, the CDR3 is TGTGCCAGCAGCTCCTCAGGGGGACGTTTTTACGAGCAGTACTTC.